Following are 27 T cell receptor beta chains from one sample sequenced in a study of T cell responses to AZD1222 COVID-19 vaccine (dated by TCRdb to 2020 to 2022). The receptor library was made with the immunoSEQ multiplex PCR assay. Sourced from immuneACCESS, this table was stored by TCRdb with only in-frame sequences that have V and J called. A share of the clones is absent; for the studies checked, an unresolved V gene accounts for under half, and the remainder has no known explanation. Within this sample are roughly 120,000 clones, with around 90% of them counted one time only. The ten largest make up 7.8% of the sample. This specimen's time point label, per the study, means: baseline before first vaccination. Sequenced material: peripheral blood, taken on day 0 of AZD1222 vaccination. These receptors all come from an adult in good health.

J is TRBJ2-3 and V is TRBV19, with 8 bases fitting TRBD1. V shed 1 base and J 3 bases; nucleotides not matched to a gene: 0. The CDR3 totals 14 residues. Germline V gene lookup returns CDR1 LNHDA and CDR2 SQIVND (reference sequence). The CDR3 DNA follows: TGTGCCAGTAGTATAGGACAGGGGACAGATACGCAGTATTTT. It is translated as CASSIGQGTDTQYF.

The rearrangement uses TRBV7-9 and TRBJ2-7, with 10 bases lining up with TRBD2. With V trimmed by 1 base and J by 5 bases, 5 bases remained unmatched. The CDR3 sequence is 15 residues long. CDR1 and CDR2 from the germline V gene are SEHNR and FQNEAQ (reference sequence). CDR3 sequence reads: CASSLEAGGAHEQYF. In DNA, the CDR3 is TGTGCCAGCAGCTTAGAAGCGGGGGGGGCTCACGAGCAGTACTTC.

The genes are TRBV30 and TRBJ2-7; 7 bases map to TRBD2. The CDR3 runs 12 residues. V gave up 3 bases and J gave up 3 bases; unmatched junction bases: 2. The germline V gene has CDR1 GTSNPN and CDR2 SVGIG (reference sequence). The CDR3 is CAWRLANYEQYF. The CDR3 DNA reads as TGTGCCTGGAGACTAGCGAACTACGAGCAGTACTTC.

The chain employs TRBV11-1 and TRBJ1-1; the D gene is possibly TRBD1 (6 bases). The germline CDR1 and CDR2 sequences are SGHAT and FQDESV (reference sequence). The CDR3 sequence is 16 residues long. Trimming removed 5 bases from V and 5 bases from J, with 21 bases in between. As DNA, the CDR3 is TGTGCCAGCAGCGTTGGGGATCAGGGGTTCTGGACTGAAGCTTTCTTT. It specifies CASSVGDQGFWTEAFF.

This clone was seen a few times. The V and J genes are TRBV20-1 and TRBJ1-1; D remains ambiguous. The CDR3 has 10 residues. V was shortened by 7 bases and J by 1 base, with 4 bases between the two germline ends. Germline values: CDR1 DFQATT, CDR2 SNEGSKA (reference sequence). The CDR3 bases are TGCAGTGAAAGGAACACTGAAGCTTTCTTT. It encodes CSERNTEAFF.

V usage is TRBV7-9 and J usage is TRBJ2-5, with unresolved D. The ends were cut back, 5 bases at V and 5 bases at J, with 9 bases in the middle. The CDR3 consists of 12 residues. Germline V CDR1 and CDR2: SEHNR, FQNEAQ (reference sequence). The CDR3 is CASSHREETQYF. As DNA, the CDR3 is TGTGCCAGCAGCCATCGCGAGGAGACCCAGTACTTC.

This clone occurred a few times. V is TRBV5-1 and J is TRBJ1-3, with D uncertain. The CDR3 sequence is 16 residues long. V lost 1 base, J lost 0 bases, and 11 bases lay in between. Looked up from germline, CDR1 is SGHRS and CDR2 is YFSETQ. The CDR3 DNA reads TGCGCCAGCAGCTTGTCCCCCCGCGGCTCTGGAAACACCATATATTTT. Translation gives CASSLSPRGSGNTIYF.

V and J are TRBV2 and TRBJ1-3; maybe TRBD1 (5 bases). The V end lost 7 bases, the J end lost 2 bases, and 15 bases lay between the germline ends. CDR3 length: 15 residues. Germline V gene lookup returns CDR1 SNHLY and CDR2 FYNNEI. The CDR3 sequence: CASIRTRVPGNTIYF. CDR3 DNA sequence: TGTGCCAGCATCCGTACCAGGGTGCCTGGAAACACCATATATTTT.

The rearrangement uses TRBV9 and TRBJ2-1; 9 nucleotides line up with TRBD2. The CDR3 has 16 amino acids. The V gene's germline CDR1 is SGDLS and CDR2 YYNGEE. Germline trimming cut 7 bases from V and 5 bases from J; bases unmatched to any gene: 13. The CDR3: CASGDTISGSHNEQFF. In DNA, the CDR3 is TGTGCCAGCGGAGATACCATTAGCGGGAGTCACAATGAGCAGTTCTTC. Variable domain in full (rest from reference TRBV9 and TRBJ2-1): DSGVTQTPKHLITATGQRVTLRCSPRSGDLSVYWYQQSLDQGLQFLIQYYNGEERAKGNILERFSAQQFPDLHSELNLSSLELGDSALYFCASGDTISGSHNEQFFGPGTRLTVL.

The chain has TRBV28 and TRBJ2-7; a possible D gene is TRBD2 (6 bases). Deletions cut 6 bases from V and 2 bases from J, with 17 bases between. CDR3 length: 15 residues. Germline CDR1 is MDHEN and CDR2 is SYDVKM. The chain's CDR3 is CASRDQGLKTYEQYF. The CDR3 nucleotides read TGTGCCAGCAGAGACCAGGGACTCAAAACCTACGAGCAGTACTTC.

The gene calls are TRBV6-1 and TRBJ1-2, with D perhaps TRBD1 (6 bases). Deletions cut 1 base from V and 4 bases from J, with 22 bases between. Germline CDR1 MNHNS, CDR2 SASEGT. The CDR3 covers 18 residues. This CDR3 reads CASSEDPPRGATSYGYTF. CDR3 DNA: TGTGCCAGCAGTGAAGACCCCCCGAGGGGGGCGACGTCCTATGGCTACACCTTC.

The chain couples TRBV5-4 to TRBJ2-2, with D hard to call. This CDR3 comprises 15 residues. The V and J ends lost 4 bases and 2 bases respectively, with 12 bases between them. Looked up from germline, CDR1 is SGHNT and CDR2 is YYREEE (reference sequence). CDR3 coding DNA: TGTGCCAGCAGCCCAATTCAACTAAACACCGGGGAGCTGTTTTTT. Translating gives CASSPIQLNTGELFF.

This clone was seen just once. This chain uses TRBV6-6 with TRBJ1-5; D not certain. V lost 0 bases and J lost 4, with 7 bases in between. Germline V lookup: CDR1 MNHNY, CDR2 SVGAGI (reference sequence). CDR3 size: 14 residues. The CDR3 DNA follows: TGTGCCAGCAGTTACTCCCCAGTAAATCAGCCCCAGCATTTT. As protein: CASSYSPVNQPQHF.

The V call is TRBV7-9, the J call TRBJ2-7; TRBD1 or TRBD2 may be the D gene (5 bases each). Germline CDR1 and CDR2: SEHNR and FQNEAQ (reference sequence). The length of the CDR3 is 14 residues. With 4 bases removed from V and 1 base from J, the gap between germline ends came to 11 bases. In DNA, the CDR3 is TGTGCCAGCAGCTCCAGGGACGGATCCTACGAGCAGTACTTC. Amino acid sequence: CASSSRDGSYEQYF.

The chain has TRBV14 and TRBJ2-1, with D tentatively TRBD1 or TRBD2 (6 bases each). The V end lost 4 bases, the J end lost 8 bases, and 15 bases lay between the germline ends. This CDR3 region has 14 residues. Germline values: CDR1 SGHDN, CDR2 FVKESK. CDR3 protein: CASSRGTRRDEQFF. The CDR3, as DNA: TGTGCCAGCAGCCGCGGGACACGGAGGGATGAGCAGTTCTTC. The variable domain in full, completed from reference TRBV14 and TRBJ2-1, reads EAGVTQFPSHSVIEKGQTVTLRCDPISGHDNLYWYRRVMGKEIKFLLHFVKESKQDESGMPNNRFLAERTGGTYSTLKVQPAELEDSGVYFCASSRGTRRDEQFFGPGTRLTVL.

The chain carries TRBV24-1 and TRBJ1-2, with D possibly matching TRBD1 (5 bases). From germline, CDR1 is KGHDR and CDR2 SFDVKD. Trimming took off 4 bases at V and 6 bases at J, with 11 bases between the two ends. The CDR3 is made up of 13 amino acids. The chain's CDR3 is CATSDPGLHGYTF. CDR3 DNA: TGTGCCACCAGTGACCCGGGACTCCATGGCTACACCTTC.

This clone is a singleton in its sample. The CDR3 sequence is CASSLRSGDSYEQYF. Written as DNA, the CDR3 is TGTGCCAGCAGCTTAAGGAGCGGGGACTCCTACGAGCAGTACTTC. J is TRBJ2-7 and V is TRBV11-2; TRBD2 aligns across 7 bases. CDR1 is SGHAT, CDR2 FQNNGV, per germline. V lost 2 bases and J lost 0; bases outside the gene matches: 4. The CDR3 has 15 residues.

The V call is TRBV2, the J call TRBJ2-2, with 7 positions matching TRBD1. Trimming took 4 bases from V and 3 from J; bases not matched to a gene: 5. CDR1 is SNHLY and CDR2 is FYNNEI in the germline V gene. The CDR3 has 15 amino acids. The CDR3 here is CASSALGGHTGELFF. For the CDR3, the DNA is TGTGCCAGCAGTGCGCTAGGGGGCCACACCGGGGAGCTGTTTTTT.

The CDR3 DNA reads as TGTGCCAGCAGCTTAGGGAGTGGAAACACCATATATTTT. It specifies CASSLGSGNTIYF. This chain connects TRBV11-3 to TRBJ1-3, with D hard to call. The CDR3 contains 13 residues. The V gene's germline CDR1 is SGHNT and CDR2 YENEEA. Trimming cost V 1 base and J 3 bases, with 4 bases left between them.

The chain links TRBV12-3 or TRBV12-4 to TRBJ1-2, with no clear D. V shed 3 bases and J shed 4 bases, with 6 bases lying between them. This CDR3 has 12 residues. Written as DNA, the CDR3 is TGTGCCAGCAGTTTCGGAGGCTATGGCTACACCTTC. Translated: CASSFGGYGYTF.

The gene calls are TRBV5-4 and TRBJ1-6; 7 bases align to TRBD1. Looked up from germline, CDR1 is SGHNT and CDR2 is YYREEE (reference sequence). With 1 base clipped from V and 10 bases from J, the junction kept 8 bases outside the gene matches. This CDR3 comprises 15 residues. CDR3 residues: CASSLNRQGGSPLHF. Written as DNA, the CDR3 is TGTGCCAGCAGCTTGAATCGACAGGGTGGATCACCCCTCCACTTT.

The rearrangement links TRBV5-5 to TRBJ1-2; perhaps TRBD1 as D (6 bases). Germline CDR1 is SGHKS and CDR2 is YYEKEE (reference sequence). Trimming stripped 4 bases from V and 8 bases from J, with 15 bases between. CDR3 size: 13 residues. This chain's CDR3 is CASSRTGFIGYTF. The CDR3 region has the DNA TGTGCCAGCAGCCGAACAGGGTTTATCGGCTACACCTTC. The full variable domain, completed using reference TRBV5-5 and TRBJ1-2, is DAGVTQSPTHLIKTRGQQVTLRCSPISGHKSVSWYQQVLGQGPQFIFQYYEKEERGRGNFPDRFSARQFPNYSSELNVNALLLGDSALYLCASSRTGFIGYTFGSGTRLTVV.

The gene calls are TRBV6-1 and TRBJ2-1; 7 bases line up with TRBD2. The CDR3 spans 15 residues. CDR1 MNHNS and CDR2 SASEGT come from the germline V gene. The junction had 6 bases not matched to a gene; V was cut back by 3 bases and J by 4 bases. CDR3 in amino acids: CASSEGEGHYNEQFF. The CDR3 coding sequence is TGTGCCAGCAGTGAGGGGGAGGGGCATTACAATGAGCAGTTCTTC.

The chain has TRBV28 and TRBJ1-2; 7 bases agree with TRBD1. Trimming removed 5 bases from V and 5 bases from J; junction bases left unmatched: 5. Germline CDR1 MDHEN, CDR2 SYDVKM. This CDR3 has 13 amino acids. CDR3: CASSTGQKYGYTF. The CDR3 nucleotides are TGTGCCAGCAGTACGGGACAGAAATATGGCTACACCTTC.

V and J are TRBV2 and TRBJ2-2, with TRBD2 identical over 13 bases. V dropped 6 bases and J dropped 1; count of bases not matched to a gene: 8. The CDR3 runs to 18 residues. Germline V lookup: CDR1 SNHLY, CDR2 FYNNEI. The CDR3: CASRDRLAGGLNTGELFF. In DNA form, the CDR3 reads TGTGCCAGCAGGGACCGACTAGCGGGGGGCTTGAACACCGGGGAGCTGTTTTTT.

CDR3 in amino acids: CASSPEGPISGNTIYF. The CDR3 DNA reads TGCGCCAGCAGCCCAGAGGGACCGATCTCTGGAAACACCATATATTTT. The chain links TRBV5-1 to TRBJ1-3; D might be TRBD1 (5 bases). The germline V gene encodes CDR1 SGHRS and CDR2 YFSETQ. The CDR3 contains 16 residues. Trimming pared 4 bases from V and 0 bases from J, leaving 14 bases between.

The gene calls are TRBV27 and TRBJ2-5; maybe TRBD1 (6 bases). Germline V gives CDR1 MNHEY, CDR2 SMNVEV (reference sequence). V dropped 8 bases and J dropped 1 base, with 11 bases sitting between them. CDR3 length equals 13 residues. CDR3 amino acids: CASRTETQETQYF. The CDR3 DNA reads as TGTGCCAGCCGGACAGAGACCCAAGAGACCCAGTACTTC.